The 15 T cell receptor beta chains presented below share a single source sample, sequenced in a study of radiotherapy plus CTLA-4 blockade in lung cancer. Assay: immunoSEQ multiplex PCR; the TCRdb copy retains only in-frame clones and omits some. The sample carries 62,000 or so clones, approximately 79% recorded once. Sequenced here: peripheral blood, sampled from a patient treated with radiotherapy plus ipilimumab. These TCRs come from a human donor with non-small cell lung cancer who had a complete response to radiotherapy plus ipilimumab.

The rearrangement joins TRBV6-5 to TRBJ2-7; perhaps TRBD1 as D (5 bases). The CDR3 is 11 residues long. Germline lookup yields CDR1 MNHEY and CDR2 SVGAGI. The CDR3 spells CASSNMDKGKV. CDR3 nucleotides: TGTGCCAGCAGCAACATGGACAAAGGGAAAGTC.

The chain is built from TRBV5-6 and TRBJ2-4, with D unresolved. Germline CDR1 reads SGHDT; CDR2 reads YYEEEE. The CDR3 length is 14 residues. Trimming took 2 bases from V and 2 from J, leaving 8 bases between them. As DNA, the CDR3 is TGTGCCAGCAGCTTCTGGGTATCCAAAAACATTCAGTACTTC. As protein: CASSFWVSKNIQYF.

V usage is TRBV2 and J usage is TRBJ2-5, with D possibly TRBD2 on 5 matching bases. With 2 bases removed from V and 4 bases from J, the gap between germline ends came to 17 bases. The CDR3 sequence is 16 residues long. Per the germline V gene, CDR1 is SNHLY and CDR2 is FYNNEI. The CDR3 sequence is CASSERGWAAGETQYF. The CDR3 DNA reads TGTGCCAGCAGTGAACGGGGATGGGCGGCCGGAGAGACCCAGTACTTC.

V and J are TRBV7-8 and TRBJ1-5, with D perhaps matching TRBD1 (6 bases). Germline assignment: CDR1 SGHVS and CDR2 FQNEAQ. Trimming shortened V by 1 base and J by 4 bases, and 14 bases separated the two germline ends. CDR3 length: 16 amino acids. The CDR3 DNA reads as TGTGCCAGCAGCTTAGGATGGCCCACAGGGAATCAGCCCCAGCATTTT. As protein: CASSLGWPTGNQPQHF. The entire variable domain, with the rest obtained from reference TRBV7-8 and TRBJ1-5, is as follows: GAGVSQSPRYKVAKRGQDVALRCDPISGHVSLFWYQQALGQGPEFLTYFQNEAQLDKSGLPSDRFFAERPEGSVSTLKIQRTQQEDSAVYLCASSLGWPTGNQPQHFGDGTRLSIL.

The genes are TRBV5-1 and TRBJ2-3, with D perhaps matching TRBD2 (6 bases). Trimming left V 5 bases short and J 0 bases short, with 16 bases between. Looked up from germline, CDR1 is SGHRS and CDR2 is YFSETQ. The CDR3 contains 16 residues. The CDR3 nucleotides read TGCGCCAGCAGTCCCCCGGCGCTAGCGAGCACAGATACGCAGTATTTT. It is translated as CASSPPALASTDTQYF.

The chain couples TRBV4-1 to TRBJ2-1; 7 positions match TRBD2. The length of the CDR3 is 14 residues. V was pared by 8 bases and J by 8 bases, with 12 bases of the junction left unmatched. In germline, CDR1 is MGHRA, CDR2 YSYEKL. Here the CDR3 DNA reads TGCGCCAGCGGTTGGACTAGTCTCGGTTATGAGCAGTTCTTC. Its translation: CASGWTSLGYEQFF.

This chain joins TRBV6-9 and TRBJ2-7, with D perhaps matching TRBD2 (6 bases). Trimming shortened V by 6 bases and J by 1 base, and 16 bases separated the two germline ends. CDR3 length equals 15 residues. Germline-derived CDR1 and CDR2 are MNHGY and SVAAGI. CDR3 coding DNA: TGTGCCAGCAGCCTCAACCGGGACTCGTCCTACGAGCAGTACGTC. Amino acids: CASSLNRDSSYEQYV.

The chain recombines TRBV4-3 with TRBJ1-6, with TRBD1 matching 12 bases. CDR1 and CDR2 (germline): LGHNA, YSLEER. V dropped 8 bases and J dropped 9; count of bases not matched to a gene: 11. There are 16 residues in the CDR3. CDR3 sequence (DNA): TGCGCCAGCGGTACCGGGACAGGGGGCTCTGGTTCACCCCTCCACTTT. Encoded protein: CASGTGTGGSGSPLHF.

This chain connects TRBV7-9 to TRBJ1-2; tentatively, D is TRBD1 (6 bases). There are 13 residues in the CDR3. Germline loops: CDR1 SEHNR, CDR2 FQNEAQ (reference sequence). Trimming pared 3 bases from V and 4 bases from J, leaving 9 bases between. The CDR3 nucleotides are TGTGCCAGCAGCTTGGGGGCGGCCTATGGCTACACCTTC. The encoded protein is CASSLGAAYGYTF.

This chain connects TRBV11-2 to TRBJ2-7; D is possibly TRBD1 or TRBD2 (5 bases each). Deletions cut 3 bases from V and 2 bases from J, with 14 bases between. The germline V gene has CDR1 SGHAT and CDR2 FQNNGV. This CDR3 region has 15 residues. The CDR3 sequence is CASSLVGGPPYEQYV. In nucleotides, the CDR3 is TGTGCCAGCAGCTTGGTTGGGGGTCCCCCCTACGAGCAGTACGTC.

This clone was detected only a few times. The V and J genes are TRBV28 and TRBJ2-7, with 13 bases fitting TRBD2. CDR1 and CDR2 from the germline V gene are MDHEN and SYDVKM. Unmatched junction bases numbered 3, after V lost 5 bases and J lost 5 bases. The CDR3 totals 14 residues. CDR3 protein: CASSGLAGVDEQYV. The CDR3 DNA follows: TGTGCCAGCAGTGGACTAGCGGGAGTAGACGAGCAGTACGTC.

This chain connects TRBV30 to TRBJ1-2; 7 positions match TRBD1. Germline values: CDR1 GTSNPN, CDR2 SVGIG (reference sequence). The ends lost 5 bases at V and 4 bases at J; junction bases unmatched: 10. This CDR3 contains 14 residues. The CDR3 is CAWLTPGTAYGYTF. DNA for the CDR3: TGTGCCTGGCTAACTCCCGGGACAGCCTATGGCTACACCTTC. Based on the CDR3 plus reference TRBV30 and TRBJ1-2, the full variable domain is SQTIHQWPATLVQPVGSPLSLECTVEGTSNPNLYWYRQAAGRGLQLLFYSVGIGQISSEVPQNLSASRPQDRQFILSSKKLLLSDSGFYLCAWLTPGTAYGYTFGSGTRLTVV.

This chain links TRBV7-8 with TRBJ1-4; 9 bases agree with TRBD1. The germline gives CDR1 SGHVS, CDR2 FQNEAQ. This CDR3 comprises 17 residues. J lost 4 bases, V lost 5 bases, and 11 bases had no gene match. CDR3 residues: CASSRNNRGLNNEKLFF. CDR3 sequence (DNA): TGTGCCAGCAGCCGAAATAACAGGGGGCTGAATAATGAAAAACTGTTTTTT.

The chain employs TRBV6-5 and TRBJ1-4; D not certain. In germline, CDR1 is MNHEY, CDR2 SVGAGI. The V end was cut by 0 bases, the J end by 8 bases, with 13 bases between. CDR3 length: 15 residues. The CDR3 reads CASSYSNREQEKLFF. In DNA form, the CDR3 reads TGTGCCAGCAGTTACTCGAACCGGGAACAAGAAAAACTGTTTTTT.

In this sample, this clone turned up a few times. The V call is TRBV7-9, the J call TRBJ1-2, with D possibly TRBD1 on 5 matching bases. The V and J ends lost 6 bases and 0 bases respectively, with 11 bases between them. Germline-derived CDR1 and CDR2 are SEHNR and FQNEAQ (reference sequence). This CDR3 spans 14 amino acids. The CDR3 protein is CASRLGESNYGYTF. CDR3 coding DNA: TGTGCCAGCAGGCTGGGGGAGTCTAACTATGGCTACACCTTC.